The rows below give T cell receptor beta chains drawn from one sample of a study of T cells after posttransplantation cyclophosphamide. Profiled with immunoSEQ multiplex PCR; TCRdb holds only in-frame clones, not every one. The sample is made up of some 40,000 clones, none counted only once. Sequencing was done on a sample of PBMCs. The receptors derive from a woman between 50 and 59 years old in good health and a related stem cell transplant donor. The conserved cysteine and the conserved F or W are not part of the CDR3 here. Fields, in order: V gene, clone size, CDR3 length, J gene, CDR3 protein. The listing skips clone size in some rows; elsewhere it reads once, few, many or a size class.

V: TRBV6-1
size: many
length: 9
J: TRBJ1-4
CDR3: ASSLETGLF

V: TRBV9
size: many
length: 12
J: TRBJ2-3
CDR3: ASSVASHTDTQY

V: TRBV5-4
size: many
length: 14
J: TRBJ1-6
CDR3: ASSSQVLFGNSPLH

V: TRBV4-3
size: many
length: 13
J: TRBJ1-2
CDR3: ASSQDLTGGRGYT

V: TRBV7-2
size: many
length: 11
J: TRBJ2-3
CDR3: ASSLARTDTQY

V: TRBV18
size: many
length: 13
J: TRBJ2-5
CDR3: ASSTRLAGQETQY

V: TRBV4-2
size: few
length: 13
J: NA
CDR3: ASSQVPGTDYEQY

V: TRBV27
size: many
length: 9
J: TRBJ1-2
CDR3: ASWGQGGYT

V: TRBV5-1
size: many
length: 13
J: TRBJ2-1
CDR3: ASSLEGLPYNEQF

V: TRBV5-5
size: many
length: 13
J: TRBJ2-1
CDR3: ASSLRLAGYNEQF

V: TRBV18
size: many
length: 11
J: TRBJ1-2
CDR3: ASSAGGKGGYT

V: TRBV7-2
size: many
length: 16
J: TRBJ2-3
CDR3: ASSLLGTSGAKRDTQY

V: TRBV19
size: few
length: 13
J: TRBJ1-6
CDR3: ASSPRGQGNSPLL

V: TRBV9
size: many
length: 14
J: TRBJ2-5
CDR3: ASSPLGSLYQETQY

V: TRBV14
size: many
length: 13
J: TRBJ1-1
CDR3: ASSQLGDLGTEAF

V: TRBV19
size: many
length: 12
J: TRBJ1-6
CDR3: ASSIGTGNSPLH

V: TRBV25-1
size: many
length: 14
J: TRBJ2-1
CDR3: ASSAPGQGVFDEQF

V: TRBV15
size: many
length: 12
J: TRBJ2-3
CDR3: ATGRDSGPDTQY

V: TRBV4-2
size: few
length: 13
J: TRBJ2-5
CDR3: ASSPRDNLQETQY

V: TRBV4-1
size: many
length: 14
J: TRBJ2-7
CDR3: ASSHTSGGSSYEQY

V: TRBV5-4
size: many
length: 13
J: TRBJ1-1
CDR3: ASSPLGGLGTEAF

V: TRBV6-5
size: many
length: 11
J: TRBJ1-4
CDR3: ASKPGTEEKLF

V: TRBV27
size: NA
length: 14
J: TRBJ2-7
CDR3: ASSSPGQGATYEQY

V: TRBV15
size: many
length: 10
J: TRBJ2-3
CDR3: ATSRYTDTQY

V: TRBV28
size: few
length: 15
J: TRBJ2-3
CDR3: ASSLYLTSGVTDTQY

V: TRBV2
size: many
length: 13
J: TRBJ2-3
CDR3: ASTLGLAGADTQY

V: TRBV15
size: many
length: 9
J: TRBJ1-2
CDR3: ATSTPEGYT

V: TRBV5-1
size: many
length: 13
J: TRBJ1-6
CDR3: ASSLVQGTNSPLH

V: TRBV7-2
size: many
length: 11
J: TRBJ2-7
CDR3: ASSRQGPHEQY

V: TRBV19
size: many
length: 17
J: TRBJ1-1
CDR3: ASRLRAGQGIRMNTEAF

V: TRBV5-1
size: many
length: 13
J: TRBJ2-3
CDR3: ASSLAFLGADTQY

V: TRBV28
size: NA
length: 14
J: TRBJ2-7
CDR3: ASRGMGLPSSYEQY

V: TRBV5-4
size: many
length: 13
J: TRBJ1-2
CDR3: ASSRDRDDHYGYT

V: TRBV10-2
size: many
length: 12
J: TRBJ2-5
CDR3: ASSVTSGEETQY

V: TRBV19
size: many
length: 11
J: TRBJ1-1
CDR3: ATGQGASTEAF

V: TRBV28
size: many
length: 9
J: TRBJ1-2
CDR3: AKWAGNGYT

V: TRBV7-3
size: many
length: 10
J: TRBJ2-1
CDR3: ASSRDRDEQF

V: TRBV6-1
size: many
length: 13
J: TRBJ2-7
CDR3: ASSEAGGVSYEQY

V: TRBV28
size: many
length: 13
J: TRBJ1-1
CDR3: ASSSVRFMNTEAF

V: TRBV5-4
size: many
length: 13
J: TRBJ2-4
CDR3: ASSPKVAGGHIQY

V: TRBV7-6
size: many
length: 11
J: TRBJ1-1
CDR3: ASRTGSNTEAF

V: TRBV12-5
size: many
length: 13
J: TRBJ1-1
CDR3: ASGVPRGQHTEAF

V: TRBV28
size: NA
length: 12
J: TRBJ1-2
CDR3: ASSKAGTPYGYT